This entry concerns a single T cell receptor (beta chain). In the study's own analysis: For nucleated cells, counts were estimated from reference gene primer amplification. The assay was immunoSEQ multiplex PCR, and TCRdb's table has in-frame clones only and misses some. V and J calls plus clone size are reproduced from that table; the DNA served to infer D and trimming. The sample gives fewer than 400,000 clones, about 86% of which show up once; approximately 9.3% is in the top ten. This sample was included in a study of blood T cell repertoires in COVID-19. Study-wide background: Some COVID-19 samples were acute and others convalescent; all came from the United States, Italy and Spain. Sources were T cells, B-cell-depleted T cells, or PBMCs; the material itself was cDNA or gDNA.

Two consecutive negative NP/OP PCR tests, clearance, or resolved symptoms defined Cohort 3 recovery. The source of this sequence is a woman aged 45-60 years who had recovered from COVID-19. The material sequenced was PBMCs or T cells enriched from blood (not recorded which).

DNA for the CDR3: TGTGCCAGCAGCCAAGCCCGGACGGGGGATCGCACTGAAGCTTTCTTT. Translated, it gives CASSQARTGDRTEAFF. This chain connects TRBV4-2 to TRBJ1-1, with D possibly matching TRBD1 (5 bases). The CDR3 has 16 amino acids. Germline CDR1 is LGHNA and CDR2 is YNFKEQ. Trimming left V 1 base short and J 4 bases short, with 16 bases between.